This TCR beta chain was sequenced during a study of T cell responses to AZD1222 COVID-19 vaccine. Study-level points and caveats: Seropositive AZD1222 recipients at baseline numbered only five or six. Most donors were white British, females outnumbered males, and clonal diversity was possibly underestimated.

Data came from immunoSEQ multiplex PCR; TCRdb stores just in-frame clones and leaves some out. The sample includes just under 80,000 clones, under 95% of them seen just once. The V and J ends lost 5 bases and 0 bases respectively, with 11 bases between them. This CDR3 spans 14 amino acids. Germline V lookup: CDR1 SEHNR, CDR2 FQNEAQ (reference sequence). As for this clone: Its antigen remains unidentified.

The origin of this receptor is an adult who received the AZD1222 COVID-19 vaccine. The chain links TRBV7-9 to TRBJ2-7; D gene uncertain. Sequences were derived from peripheral blood, sampled 28 days after the second AZD1222 dose. CDR3 protein: CASSLAESSYEQYF. CDR3 coding DNA: TGTGCCAGCAGCCTCGCGGAGAGCTCCTACGAGCAGTACTTC.